The 22 T cell receptor beta chains presented below share a single source sample, sequenced in a study of cytomegalovirus exposure and HLA in healthy donors. The PCR contained 60 Vbeta and 13 Jbeta primers. TCRdb's copy holds only in-frame clones and misses some; the assay was immunoSEQ multiplex PCR. The sample has around 160,000 clones; roughly 85% are singletons. The sample comprised PBMCs. The source is a man between 18 and 29 years old in good health and CMV-seropositive.

The rearrangement links TRBV5-8 to TRBJ2-1; TRBD2 might be the D (6 bases). The CDR3 has 15 residues. Trimming stripped 4 bases from V and 1 base from J, with 12 bases between. Germline V CDR1 and CDR2: SGHTS, YDEGEE. The CDR3: CASSARLDSYNEQFF. The CDR3 DNA follows: TGTGCCAGCAGCGCTCGACTAGATTCCTACAATGAGCAGTTCTTC. The variable domain in full, completed from reference TRBV5-8 and TRBJ2-1, reads EAGVTQSPTHLIKTRGQQATLRCSPISGHTSVYWYQQALGLGLQFLLWYDEGEERNRGNFPPRFSGRQFPNYSSELNVNALELEDSALYLCASSARLDSYNEQFFGPGTRLTVL.

The chain uses TRBV6-6 and TRBJ1-6; D is ambiguous. CDR3 length: 14 amino acids. Trimming removed 7 bases from V and 7 bases from J, with 14 bases in between. From germline, CDR1 is MNHNY and CDR2 SVGAGI (reference sequence). The CDR3 DNA reads TGTGCCAGCACCGAGCTCCATAGAAATTCACCCCTCCACTTT. This encodes CASTELHRNSPLHF.

The rearrangement uses TRBV11-2 and TRBJ2-5; the D gene is possibly TRBD1 (5 bases). Trimming removed 3 bases from V and 5 bases from J, with 19 bases in between. This CDR3 is built from 16 residues. Germline CDR1 is SGHAT and CDR2 is FQNNGV. CDR3 DNA sequence: TGTGCCAGCAGCTTGGGCCTAGTGGGGCCGGCTGAGACCCAGTACTTC. This gives the protein CASSLGLVGPAETQYF.

V is TRBV4-1 and J is TRBJ2-7; 7 bases are shared with TRBD1. The CDR3 is 17 amino acids. Germline V gene data show CDR1 as MGHRA and CDR2 as YSYEKL. Losses at the gene ends were 1 base for V and 0 bases for J; bases not matched to a gene: 9. CDR3 DNA: TGCGCCAGCAGCCAAGTTGTAGGGACAGTGGCCTCCTACGAGCAGTACTTC. It codes for CASSQVVGTVASYEQYF.

V gene TRBV9 combines with J gene TRBJ1-2; D ambiguous. In germline, CDR1 is SGDLS, CDR2 YYNGEE. The CDR3 spans 12 residues. The germline V and J ends were trimmed by 4 bases and 6 bases, with 10 bases remaining between them. The CDR3 is CASSLPGNGYTF. The CDR3 region has the DNA TGTGCCAGCAGCCTCCCGGGGAATGGCTACACCTTC.

This clone was counted a single time. The rearrangement uses TRBV7-8 and TRBJ1-4; D uncertain. V lost 5 bases to trimming and J lost 7 bases, with 8 bases between them. This CDR3 region has 12 residues. CDR1 and CDR2 from the germline V gene are SGHVS and FQNEAQ. The CDR3 is CASSKVAEKLFF. The CDR3 DNA reads TGTGCCAGCAGCAAAGTAGCTGAAAAACTGTTTTTT.

CDR3 sequence (DNA): TGTGCCAGCAGTTCCGTAAATAATTCACCCCTCCACTTT. Protein: CASSSVNNSPLHF. The rearrangement uses TRBV28 and TRBJ1-6; D is uncertain. Germline V gene lookup returns CDR1 MDHEN and CDR2 SYDVKM. The CDR3 length is 13 residues. The germline V and J ends were trimmed by 4 bases and 5 bases, with 6 bases remaining between them.

CDR3 nucleotide sequence: TGTGCCACCAGCAAAGGACAGGGGGGAGTTCAGCCCCAGCATTTT. Protein product: CATSKGQGGVQPQHF. The chain links TRBV15 to TRBJ1-5, with 10 bases matching TRBD1. Trimming took 4 bases from V and 6 from J; bases not matched to a gene: 6. The CDR3 length is 15 residues. Germline values: CDR1 LNHNV, CDR2 YYDKDF (reference sequence). The full variable domain, with the rest looked up from reference TRBV15 and TRBJ1-5, is DAMVIQNPRYQVTQFGKPVTLSCSQTLNHNVMYWYQQKSSQAPKLLFHYYDKDFNNEADTPDNFQSRRPNTSFCFLDIRSPGLGDTAMYLCATSKGQGGVQPQHFGDGTRLSIL.

The chain joins TRBV7-6 to TRBJ2-3; 10 bases are a match to TRBD2. Germline-derived CDR1 and CDR2 are SGHVS and FNYEAQ. The CDR3 is made up of 16 amino acids. V shed 3 bases, J shed 4 bases, and the junction held 7 bases outside the gene matches. This chain's CDR3 is CASSFFGSGGADTQYF. In DNA form, the CDR3 reads TGTGCCAGCAGCTTTTTCGGCAGCGGGGGGGCAGATACGCAGTATTTT.

The chain uses TRBV4-2 and TRBJ2-1; 7 nucleotides line up with TRBD2. The CDR3 consists of 13 residues. V dropped 0 bases and J dropped 15; count of bases not matched to a gene: 8. Germline V gives CDR1 LGHNA, CDR2 YNFKEQ. CDR3 residues: CASSQDLGGSRFF. CDR3 DNA: TGTGCCAGCAGCCAAGATCTCGGGGGGTCTCGGTTCTTC.

The CDR3 loop is CASSFGAGNEQFF. In DNA, the CDR3 is TGCGCCAGCAGCTTTGGGGCCGGGAATGAGCAGTTCTTC. The chain employs TRBV5-1 and TRBJ2-1; tentative D call: TRBD1 (5 bases). In germline, CDR1 is SGHRS, CDR2 YFSETQ. Trimming pared 2 bases from V and 7 bases from J, leaving 10 bases between. The CDR3 runs 13 residues.

Note on this clone: The junction departs from germline at one end; a sequencing error may be responsible. The chain is built from TRBV7-9 and TRBJ2-3, with a weak D call TRBD2 (7 bases). CDR1 is SEHNR, CDR2 FQNEAQ, per germline (reference sequence). The CDR3 has 15 amino acids. In DNA, the CDR3 is TGTTCCAGCAGCTTAGGAGGGGGGGGCACAGATACGCAGTATTTT. Its protein product is CSSSLGGGGTDTQYF. Variable domain in full (rest from reference TRBV7-9 and TRBJ2-3): DTGVSQNPRHKITKRGQNVTFRCDPISEHNRLYWYRQTLGQGPEFLTYFQNEAQLEKSRLLSDRFSAERPKGSFSTLEIQRTEQGDSAMYLCSSSLGGGGTDTQYFGPGTRLTVL.

The V call is TRBV5-4, the J call TRBJ2-5; TRBD1 matches at 9 bases. CDR3 length equals 13 residues. Trimming at V came to 7 bases and at J to 4 bases, leaving 5 bases not matched to a gene. Looked up from germline, CDR1 is SGHNT and CDR2 is YYREEE (reference sequence). DNA of the CDR3: TGTGCCAGCGAGCGGACAGGGGTAGAGACCCAGTACTTC. This gives the protein CASERTGVETQYF. Looking up the rest from reference TRBV5-4 and TRBJ2-5 gives the full variable domain: ETGVTQSPTHLIKTRGQQVTLRCSSQSGHNTVSWYQQALGQGPQFIFQYYREEENGRGNFPPRFSGLQFPNYSSELNVNALELDDSALYLCASERTGVETQYFGPGTRLLVL.

V usage is TRBV12-5 and J usage is TRBJ2-2, with D possibly being TRBD2 (6 bases). V lost 6 bases and J 5 bases, leaving 22 bases between the germline ends. The CDR3 totals 17 residues. The germline V gene has CDR1 LGHNT and CDR2 FRNRAP. In DNA form, the CDR3 reads TGTGCTAGTGGCGCTCATATCGGTGGGGGGAGGACCGGGGAGCTGTTTTTT. Translation: CASGAHIGGGRTGELFF.

The gene calls are TRBV10-2 and TRBJ2-1, with 11 nucleotides matching TRBD2. CDR1 and CDR2 (germline): WSHSY, SAAADI. After removal of 5 bases from V and 10 bases from J, the junction contained 10 bases not matched to a gene. The CDR3 contains 15 residues. CDR3: CASSTTSGVRLEQFF. The CDR3 DNA follows: TGCGCCAGCAGTACGACTAGCGGGGTACGGCTCGAGCAGTTCTTC.

The V gene is TRBV6-5, the J gene TRBJ2-1; TRBD2 agrees at 12 bases. Per the germline V gene, CDR1 is MNHEY and CDR2 is SVGAGI. The V gene end was trimmed by 5 bases and the J gene end by 3 bases; junction bases not matched to a gene: 2. This CDR3 region has 15 residues. The CDR3 is CASSALAGGYNEQFF. CDR3 nucleotides: TGTGCCAGCAGTGCACTAGCGGGGGGCTACAATGAGCAGTTCTTC.

The V call is TRBV5-6, the J call TRBJ1-2; 7 bases line up with TRBD1. Germline values: CDR1 SGHDT, CDR2 YYEEEE. The length of the CDR3 is 18 residues. Trimming removed 4 bases from V and 1 base from J; junction bases left unmatched: 16. CDR3 region: CASSPPTGFVSLNYGYTF. CDR3 DNA: TGTGCCAGCAGCCCGCCGACAGGGTTCGTCAGCCTTAACTATGGCTACACCTTC. Complete variable domain (other parts from reference TRBV5-6 and TRBJ1-2): DAGVTQSPTHLIKTRGQQVTLRCSPKSGHDTVSWYQQALGQGPQFIFQYYEEEERQRGNFPDRFSGHQFPNYSSELNVNALLLGDSALYLCASSPPTGFVSLNYGYTFGSGTRLTVV.

The CDR3 nucleotides are TGTGCCACCAGCAGAGAAAGGCACCCGTCTACAGACTATGGCTACACCTTC. It codes for CATSRERHPSTDYGYTF. V and J are TRBV15 and TRBJ1-2; no clear D. Germline CDR1 and CDR2: LNHNV and YYDKDF (reference sequence). There are 17 residues in the CDR3. Trimming shortened V by 0 bases and J by 3 bases, and 17 bases separated the two germline ends.

The V call is TRBV7-9, the J call TRBJ2-7; a possible D gene is TRBD2 (5 bases). V lost 6 bases and J 0 bases, leaving 12 bases between the germline ends. This CDR3 has 14 amino acids. CDR1 and CDR2 from the germline V gene are SEHNR and FQNEAQ (reference sequence). This chain's CDR3 is CASREVQSSYEQYF. For the CDR3, the DNA is TGTGCCAGCAGGGAGGTGCAGAGCTCCTACGAGCAGTACTTC.

The chain joins TRBV9 to TRBJ1-2; the match to TRBD1 covers 7 bases. J gave up 4 bases and V 1 base, and 16 bases lay outside the gene matches. CDR1 and CDR2 (germline): SGDLS, YYNGEE. This CDR3 has 18 amino acids. The CDR3 DNA sequence: TGTGCCAGCAGCGTATATAACAGGGGATCACCAGTATCCTATGGCTACACCTTC. Protein product: CASSVYNRGSPVSYGYTF. Full variable domain (remainder filled in from reference TRBV9 and TRBJ1-2): DSGVTQTPKHLITATGQRVTLRCSPRSGDLSVYWYQQSLDQGLQFLIQYYNGEERAKGNILERFSAQQFPDLHSELNLSSLELGDSALYFCASSVYNRGSPVSYGYTFGSGTRLTVV.

V gene TRBV4-1 combines with J gene TRBJ1-4; 8 bases are a match to TRBD1. V was pared by 0 bases and J by 6 bases, with 6 bases of the junction left unmatched. The germline V gene encodes CDR1 MGHRA and CDR2 YSYEKL. This CDR3 spans 16 amino acids. CDR3 nucleotides: TGCGCCAGCAGCCAAGACCCCAGGGGGCCCTATGAAAAACTGTTTTTT. Protein: CASSQDPRGPYEKLFF.

The V and J genes are TRBV6-5 and TRBJ2-7, with D tentatively TRBD1 (6 bases). Trimming removed 6 bases at V and 0 bases at J, with 12 bases between. Germline V gene data show CDR1 as MNHEY and CDR2 as SVGAGI. The CDR3 totals 14 residues. The CDR3 is CASSTTGSSYEQYF. The DNA of the CDR3 is TGTGCCAGCAGCACAACAGGGAGCTCCTACGAGCAGTACTTC.